This TCR beta chain is from a study of control samples from healthy donors and cancer patients. Sequencing used immunoSEQ multiplex PCR; TCRdb keeps in-frame clones, though not all of them. The sample consists of 200,000 to 250,000 clones, about 93% of them appearing once. V lost 2 bases, J lost 2 bases, and 5 bases stayed unmatched. This CDR3 region has 15 residues. Germline V CDR1 and CDR2: SGHRS, YFSETQ. This clonotype was sampled from a man aged 45-60 years in good health. Sequencing input: blood. The chain is built from TRBV5-1 and TRBJ2-3; 7 bases line up with TRBD1. The CDR3 loop reads CASSFKGAITDTQYF. The CDR3 coding sequence is TGCGCCAGCAGCTTTAAGGGGGCCATCACAGATACGCAGTATTTT.